The sequence of this TCR beta chain was determined in a study of response to subunit inactivated influenza vaccine. Study results and limitations: Authors suggested that a seasonal influenza vaccination recruits few new T cells each time.

TCRdb re-derived calls from the RT-PCR reads in MiXCR, one entry per CDR3 protein. The sample has hundreds of thousands of distinct CDR3 sequences, approximately 24% seen once. This CDR3 contains 17 residues. The J segment lost 7 bases and the V segment lost 9 bases, leaving 17 bases of the junction unmatched. Looked up from germline, CDR1 is LNHNV and CDR2 is YYDKDF (reference sequence). About this clonotype itself: Its antigen remains unknown.

The genes are TRBV15 and TRBJ2-1, with 11 bases lining up with TRBD2. The receptor was isolated from a man between 45 and 60 years old who received an inactivated influenza vaccine. The sequenced sample was CD4+ T cells sorted from PBMCs, obtained roughly 5 days after vaccination. The CDR3 protein is CATEAPSGRRFGNEQFF. CDR3 sequence (DNA): TGTGCCACAGAAGCCCCTAGCGGGAGGAGGTTTGGGAATGAGCAGTTCTTC.